The rows below give T cell receptor beta chains drawn from one sample of a study of blood T cell repertoires in COVID-19. Profiled with immunoSEQ multiplex PCR; TCRdb holds only in-frame clones, not every one. The table includes 78,000 or so clones, roughly 80% detected once. Specimen: peripheral blood. These receptors were taken from a man older than 75 with acute or convalescent COVID-19. Each CDR3 is given with its conserved first and last residue. The D gene is left open where the match is weak. Only part of the rows carry a size: once, few, many, or a class if the clone is expanded.

D: NA; size: NA; J: TRBJ1-2; V: TRBV6-5; DNA: TGTGCCAGCAGTTACGAGGCGTACTATGGCTACACCTTC; CDR3: CASSYEAYYGYTF
D: NA; size: NA; J: TRBJ2-7; V: TRBV12-5; DNA: TGTGCTAGTGGTTTTGATACAGGGGAGCAGTACTTC; CDR3: CASGFDTGEQYF
D: TRBD1; size: NA; J: TRBJ1-1; V: TRBV2; DNA: TGTGCCAGCAGAGATCCAGGGGGCGTCAACACTGAAGCTTTCTTT; CDR3: CASRDPGGVNTEAFF
D: TRBD1; size: once; J: TRBJ1-5; V: TRBV18; DNA: TGTGCCAGCTCACCCGAACAGGGGGCATATCAGCCCCAGCATTTT; CDR3: CASSPEQGAYQPQHF
D: NA; size: NA; J: TRBJ2-1; V: TRBV4-2; DNA: TGTGCCAGCAGCCAAGAGGTACTACCGATCAATGAGCAGTTCTTC; CDR3: CASSQEVLPINEQFF
D: NA; size: NA; J: TRBJ1-4; V: TRBV5-4; DNA: TGTGCCAGCAGCTCGGACAATACTAATGAAAAACTGTTTTTT; CDR3: CASSSDNTNEKLFF
D: TRBD1; size: NA; J: TRBJ2-1; V: TRBV29-1; DNA: TGCAGCGTCCAACCAGGGGGGACAGGGGGCTTGAATGAGCAGTTCTTC; CDR3: CSVQPGGTGGLNEQFF
D: NA; size: once; J: TRBJ2-7; V: TRBV21-1; DNA: TGTGCCAGCAGCAAAGAGGAGGGAGTGGAGCAGTACTTC; CDR3: CASSKEEGVEQYF
D: TRBD2; size: NA; J: TRBJ2-1; V: TRBV7-8; DNA: TGTGCCAGCAGCTTCCGGACTAGCGGGGGGAGCAATGAGCAGTTCTTC; CDR3: CASSFRTSGGSNEQFF
D: TRBD1; size: once; J: TRBJ2-7; V: TRBV30; DNA: TGTGCCTGGAGTGTAAGTGCAGGGGGCTACGAGCAGTACTTC; CDR3: CAWSVSAGGYEQYF
D: TRBD1; size: NA; J: TRBJ2-4; V: TRBV6-5; DNA: TGTGCCAGCAGTTCACACAGGACAGGGACCAAAAACATTCAGTACTTC; CDR3: CASSSHRTGTKNIQYF
D: NA; size: NA; J: TRBJ1-2; V: TRBV27; DNA: TGTGCCAGCAGTCCCTTCGGGAGCTATGGCTACACCTTC; CDR3: CASSPFGSYGYTF
D: TRBD1; size: NA; J: TRBJ1-5; V: TRBV6-2/TRBV6-3; DNA: TGTGCCAGCAGTCCGACAGGGTCGGGACAGCCCCAGCATTTT; CDR3: CASSPTGSGQPQHF
D: NA; size: NA; J: TRBJ2-1; V: TRBV5-4; DNA: TGTGCCAGCAGCCTGGACTTGAACCCCCACAATGAGCAGTTCTTC; CDR3: CASSLDLNPHNEQFF
D: TRBD2; size: NA; J: TRBJ2-5; V: TRBV7-9; DNA: TGTGCCAGCAGCTTCGTTAGCGGGGGAAAAGAGACCCAGTACTTC; CDR3: CASSFVSGGKETQYF
D: NA; size: NA; J: TRBJ1-6; V: TRBV3-1/TRBV3-2; DNA: TGTGCCAGCAGCGACGTAGACAGTTCACCCCTCCACTTT; CDR3: CASSDVDSSPLHF
D: NA; size: NA; J: TRBJ1-2; V: TRBV19; DNA: TGTGCCAGTAGTAAAGCGGTTGGAGGGTACGGCTATGGCTACACCTTC; CDR3: CASSKAVGGYGYGYTF
D: NA; size: NA; J: TRBJ1-4; V: TRBV19; DNA: TGTGCCAGTAAGGGGCCCCCTAATGAAAAACTGTTTTTT; CDR3: CASKGPPNEKLFF
D: NA; size: NA; J: TRBJ1-1; V: TRBV6-5; DNA: TGTGCCAGCAGTCGCCGGGGGTCAGGGACTGAAGCTTTCTTT; CDR3: CASSRRGSGTEAFF
D: TRBD1; size: NA; J: TRBJ1-1; V: TRBV5-5; DNA: TGTGCCAGCAGCTTGGCTCAGGGGGCGCGCACTGAAGCTTTCTTT; CDR3: CASSLAQGARTEAFF
D: NA; size: NA; J: TRBJ2-3; V: TRBV19; DNA: TGTGCCAGTAGTATCGGAGGGACGGAGACAGATACGCAGTATTTT; CDR3: CASSIGGTETDTQYF
D: NA; size: NA; J: TRBJ1-4; V: TRBV2; DNA: TGTGCCAGCAGCGGAAGGACAGCCTTTAATGAAAAACTGTTTTTT; CDR3: CASSGRTAFNEKLFF
D: TRBD2; size: NA; J: TRBJ2-5; V: TRBV27; DNA: TGTGCCAGCAGTTCCCGACTAGCTGAGACCCAGTACTTC; CDR3: CASSSRLAETQYF
D: NA; size: medium-sized; J: TRBJ1-3; V: TRBV29-1; DNA: TGCAGCGTCAGTATCTCCACAGGGTTCCGCTCTGGAAACACCATATATTTT; CDR3: CSVSISTGFRSGNTIYF
D: NA; size: NA; J: TRBJ2-7; V: TRBV5-4; DNA: TGTGCCAGCAGCTTGGACACCTACGAGCAGTACTTC; CDR3: CASSLDTYEQYF
D: NA; size: NA; J: TRBJ2-3; V: TRBV30; DNA: TGTGCCTGGAGACAGAGCACAGATACGCAGTATTTT; CDR3: CAWRQSTDTQYF
D: TRBD1; size: few; J: TRBJ1-4; V: TRBV24-1; DNA: TGTGCCACCAGTGTGGGACAGGGGAGGGGGGAAAAACTGTTTTTT; CDR3: CATSVGQGRGEKLFF
D: TRBD1; size: NA; J: TRBJ1-2; V: TRBV3-1/TRBV3-2; DNA: TGTGCCAGCAGCCTGGGGACAGGCGGCGGGTATGGCTACACCTTC; CDR3: CASSLGTGGGYGYTF
D: NA; size: NA; J: TRBJ1-6; V: TRBV5-1; DNA: TGCGCCAGCAGCGGGGAGGGGAATAATTCACCCCTCCACTTT; CDR3: CASSGEGNNSPLHF
D: NA; size: NA; J: TRBJ2-5; V: TRBV5-6; DNA: TGTGCCAGCAGCCCGGAGGCGAGGGAGACCCAGTACTTC; CDR3: CASSPEARETQYF
D: NA; size: NA; J: TRBJ2-6; V: TRBV18; DNA: TGTGCCAGCTCACCACCTAATGGGGCCAACGTCCTGACTTTC; CDR3: CASSPPNGANVLTF